The 13 T cell receptor beta chains in this list originate from one sample, sequenced in a study of metastatic and nonmetastatic thyroid tumors. There were no patients who had received any treatment before thyroid surgery. TCRdb re-clonotyped the PCR reads through MiXCR. The table shows some 25,000 clones, with roughly 13% occurring only once. Sequenced sample: blood. All receptors come from a female donor with papillary thyroid cancer or a benign thyroid nodule (not recorded which). Some clones in this sample may be carry-over from other donors' samples.

This clone has a count of ten or more. The chain has TRBV4-1 and TRBJ2-5; 14 bases are a match to TRBD2. CDR1 and CDR2 from the germline V gene are MGHRA and YSYEKL. J lost 2 bases, V lost 1 base, and 3 bases had no gene match. This CDR3 has 17 amino acids. CDR3 DNA: TGCGCCAGCAGCCAAGGACTAGCGGGAGGGGGGCAAGAGACCCAGTACTTC. It translates to CASSQGLAGGGQETQYF.

Details on this clone: One base away lies a much larger clone, so this may be a sequencing read error. The chain is built from TRBV20-1 and TRBJ2-5; D unclear. The germline V gene has CDR1 DFQATT and CDR2 SNEGSKA (reference sequence). The V end lost 3 bases, the J end lost 2 bases, and 7 bases lay between the germline ends. The CDR3 has 12 amino acids. CDR3 residues: CSASCGQETQYF. CDR3 nucleotides: TGCAGTGCTAGTTGCGGACAAGAGACCCAGTACTTC.

This chain links TRBV2 with TRBJ1-5; D unclear. Per germline, CDR1 SNHLY and CDR2 FYNNEI. Trimming took off 3 bases at V and 2 bases at J, with 11 bases between the two ends. The CDR3 has 15 amino acids. The CDR3 loop reads CASSDGSGGNQPQHF. CDR3 sequence (DNA): TGTGCCAGCAGTGATGGGTCCGGGGGCAATCAGCCCCAGCATTTT.

As regards this clone: A read error may explain this, as a much larger clone is one base away. This sample also contains other DNA sequences that code for the same CDR3. V and J are TRBV27 and TRBJ1-4; the D gene is possibly TRBD1 (6 bases). The CDR3 contains 13 residues. Trimming took off 5 bases at V and 7 bases at J, with 11 bases between the two ends. CDR1 MNHEY and CDR2 SMNVEV come from the germline V gene (reference sequence). The CDR3 bases are TGTGCCAGCAGTGGCGGGGGCAGTGAAAAACTGTTTTTT. Protein product: CASSGGGSEKLFF.

CDR3 sequence reads: CASSQSNQPQHF. The DNA for the CDR3 is TGTGCCAGCAGTCAGAGCAATCAGCCCCAGCATTTT. The gene calls are TRBV12-3 or TRBV12-4 and TRBJ1-5; D is ambiguous. The CDR3 runs to 12 residues. Deletions cut 5 bases from V and 1 base from J, with 3 bases between.

In its sample, this clone was seen many times. The identical CDR3 is also encoded by other nucleotide sequences in the sample. The chain has TRBV27 and TRBJ2-5, with a tentative D call TRBD1 (6 bases). The germline CDR1 and CDR2 sequences are MNHEY and SMNVEV (reference sequence). The CDR3 has 17 amino acids. The V end was cut by 6 bases, the J end by 5 bases, with 25 bases between. The CDR3 loop is CASSPADRRLWKETQYF. The CDR3 DNA reads TGTGCCAGCAGCCCAGCAGACAGGAGGCTATGGAAGGAGACCCAGTACTTC.

This clone occurred many times. The chain carries TRBV28 and TRBJ2-3, with unresolved D. V lost 5 bases and J lost 8, with 14 bases in between. The CDR3 is made up of 13 amino acids. Germline lookup yields CDR1 MDHEN and CDR2 SYDVKM. The CDR3 DNA reads as TGTGCCAGCAGTACCCGGGCCAAGGGTACGCAGTATTTT. Translation: CASSTRAKGTQYF.

Here the CDR3 reads CASSYGTGSGANVLTF. In DNA form, the CDR3 reads TGTGCCAGCAGTTACGGGACAGGGTCGGGGGCCAACGTCCTGACTTTC. The rearrangement uses TRBV6-5 and TRBJ2-6; TRBD1 matches at 9 bases. The germline V gene has CDR1 MNHEY and CDR2 SVGAGI. V dropped 2 bases and J dropped 4; count of bases not matched to a gene: 3. The CDR3 contains 16 residues.

This clone has at least ten counts. A much larger clone lies a single base off, so this may be a read error. V and J are TRBV28 and TRBJ1-2, with D uncertain. V was shortened by 5 bases and J by 8 bases, with 18 bases between the two germline ends. The CDR3 loop spans 14 amino acids. Germline lookup yields CDR1 MDHEN and CDR2 SYDVKM. CDR3: CASSPTSVGGGYTF. The CDR3, as DNA: TGTGCCAGCAGTCCCACATCCGTGGGAGGGGGCTACACCTTC.

This clone was seen at least ten times. J is TRBJ1-4 and V is TRBV29-1; 11 bases are shared with TRBD1. Germline V gene lookup returns CDR1 SQVTM and CDR2 ANQGSEA. The ends lost 6 bases at V and 7 bases at J; junction bases unmatched: 7. The CDR3 is 14 residues long. The CDR3 DNA is TGCAGCGTGATTCTTGGGACAGGGGGTGAAAAACTGTTTTTT. Its translation is CSVILGTGGEKLFF. Combining the CDR3 with reference TRBV29-1 and TRBJ1-4 gives the whole variable domain SAVISQKPSRDICQRGTSLTIQCQVDSQVTMMFWYRQQPGQSLTLIATANQGSEATYESGFVIDKFPISRPNLTFSTLTVSNMSPEDSSIYLCSVILGTGGEKLFFGSGTQLSVL.

This clone is medium-sized. This chain uses TRBV18 with TRBJ1-1; 7 bases are a match to TRBD1. This CDR3 contains 13 residues. Germline V lookup: CDR1 KGHSH, CDR2 LQKENI. V shed 3 bases, J shed 6 bases, and the junction held 4 bases outside the gene matches. The CDR3, as DNA: TGTGCCAGCTCACCCCTAGGGGGCGCTGAAGCTTTCTTT. Translated, it gives CASSPLGGAEAFF.

This clone was seen many times. The V gene is TRBV2, the J gene TRBJ1-5, with D unresolved. V was cut by 8 bases and J by 5 bases, with 13 bases left in between. The CDR3 is 13 residues long. Germline V CDR1 and CDR2: SNHLY, FYNNEI. CDR3 residues: CASGATRDQPQHF. CDR3 DNA: TGTGCCAGCGGCGCCACAAGGGATCAGCCCCAGCATTTT. The variable domain in full, with the rest retrieved from reference TRBV2 and TRBJ1-5, is EPEVTQTPSHQVTQMGQEVILRCVPISNHLYFYWYRQILGQKVEFLVSFYNNEISEKSEIFDDQFSVERPDGSNFTLKIRSTKLEDSAMYFCASGATRDQPQHFGDGTRLSIL.

This clone has at least ten counts. The chain carries TRBV6-6 and TRBJ1-2; a possible D gene is TRBD1 (5 bases). Trimming stripped 0 bases from V and 5 bases from J, with 13 bases between. Germline V lookup: CDR1 MNHNY, CDR2 SVGAGI (reference sequence). This CDR3 spans 15 amino acids. The CDR3 sequence: CASSYSGSGGYGYTF. The DNA for the CDR3 is TGTGCCAGCAGTTACTCGGGCAGCGGGGGGTATGGCTACACCTTC.